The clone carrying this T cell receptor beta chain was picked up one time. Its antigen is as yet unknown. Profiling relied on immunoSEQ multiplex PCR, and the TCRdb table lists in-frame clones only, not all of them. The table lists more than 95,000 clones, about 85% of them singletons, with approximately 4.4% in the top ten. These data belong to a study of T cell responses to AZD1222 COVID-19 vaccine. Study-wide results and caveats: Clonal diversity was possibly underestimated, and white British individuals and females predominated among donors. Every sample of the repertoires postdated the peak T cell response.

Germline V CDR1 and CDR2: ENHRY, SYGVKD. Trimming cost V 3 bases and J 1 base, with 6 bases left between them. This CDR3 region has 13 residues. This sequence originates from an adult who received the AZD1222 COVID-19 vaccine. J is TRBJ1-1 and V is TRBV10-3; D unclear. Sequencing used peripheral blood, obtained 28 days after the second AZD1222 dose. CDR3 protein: CAISEQENTEAFF. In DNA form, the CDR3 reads TGTGCCATCAGTGAACAAGAGAACACTGAAGCTTTCTTT.